The rows below give T cell receptor beta chains drawn from one sample of a study of T cell changes during pregnancy in multiple sclerosis. Assay used: immunoSEQ multiplex PCR; TCRdb lists only in-frame clones, some missing. The profile shows some 80,000 clones, roughly nine tenths of them singletons. The material sequenced was peripheral blood, taken in the first trimester of pregnancy. Every receptor here comes from a female donor in good health, enrolled as a control in a pregnancy study. The CDR3 runs from the conserved cysteine through the conserved F or W. A D gene is named only where the DNA matches it firmly. Expanded clones are given a class, and other clones once, few, many or no size at all.

v_gene: TRBV9; abundance: once; d_gene: TRBD1; j_gene: TRBJ1-2; CDR3aa: CASSERDRGGRGVFGYTF; CDR3nt: TGTGCCAGCAGCGAGAGGGATCGAGGAGGCAGGGGGGTCTTTGGCTACACCTTC
v_gene: TRBV4-3; abundance: .; d_gene: TRBD2; j_gene: TRBJ2-1; CDR3aa: CASSQEELADNEQFF; CDR3nt: TGCGCCAGCAGCCAAGAGGAACTAGCGGACAATGAGCAGTTCTTC
v_gene: TRBV10-3; abundance: .; d_gene: .; j_gene: TRBJ1-4; CDR3aa: CAISETGFSEKLFF; CDR3nt: TGTGCCATCAGTGAGACCGGGTTTAGTGAAAAACTGTTTTTT
v_gene: TRBV7-9; abundance: .; d_gene: .; j_gene: TRBJ1-3; CDR3aa: CASTVAGFGNTIYF; CDR3nt: TGTGCCAGTACCGTGGCAGGGTTTGGAAACACCATATATTTT
v_gene: TRBV19; abundance: few; d_gene: .; j_gene: TRBJ2-1; CDR3aa: CASGAGDSYNEQFF; CDR3nt: TGTGCCAGTGGCGCAGGGGATTCCTACAATGAGCAGTTCTTC
v_gene: TRBV7-2; abundance: few; d_gene: TRBD1; j_gene: TRBJ1-2; CDR3aa: CASSQETGDYGYTF; CDR3nt: TGTGCCAGCAGCCAAGAGACAGGGGACTATGGCTACACCTTC
v_gene: TRBV7-8; abundance: .; d_gene: .; j_gene: TRBJ2-3; CDR3aa: CASSLRREHTDTQYF; CDR3nt: TGTGCCAGCAGCCTACGACGGGAACACACAGATACGCAGTATTTT
v_gene: TRBV4-2; abundance: .; d_gene: TRBD1; j_gene: TRBJ1-1; CDR3aa: CASSQEGDRGRRTEAFF; CDR3nt: TGTGCCAGCAGCCAAGAAGGCGACAGGGGGAGGAGGACTGAAGCTTTCTTT
v_gene: TRBV18; abundance: .; d_gene: TRBD1; j_gene: TRBJ1-5; CDR3aa: CASSPPGQGADQPQHF; CDR3nt: TGTGCCAGCTCACCACCGGGACAGGGAGCGGATCAGCCCCAGCATTTT
v_gene: TRBV19; abundance: .; d_gene: .; j_gene: TRBJ1-2; CDR3aa: CATKGLGGNYGYTF; CDR3nt: TGTGCCACTAAAGGCCTGGGGGGTAACTATGGCTACACCTTC
v_gene: TRBV4-1; abundance: .; d_gene: TRBD1; j_gene: TRBJ1-1; CDR3aa: CASSQERRDRLNTEAFF; CDR3nt: TGCGCCAGCAGCCAAGAAAGGAGGGACAGGCTGAACACTGAAGCTTTCTTT
v_gene: TRBV5-1; abundance: .; d_gene: TRBD1; j_gene: TRBJ1-4; CDR3aa: CASSLGQLLNEKLFF; CDR3nt: TGCGCCAGCAGCCTGGGACAGCTTCTAAATGAAAAACTGTTTTTT
v_gene: TRBV6-5; abundance: .; d_gene: .; j_gene: TRBJ2-2; CDR3aa: CASSYAGRGVGELFF; CDR3nt: TGTGCCAGCAGTTATGCGGGGCGAGGGGTCGGGGAGCTGTTTTTT
v_gene: TRBV7-9; abundance: .; d_gene: .; j_gene: TRBJ1-1; CDR3aa: CASSYVTREAFF; CDR3nt: TGTGCCAGCAGCTACGTAACTAGGGAAGCTTTCTTT
v_gene: TRBV4-3; abundance: few; d_gene: .; j_gene: TRBJ1-4; CDR3aa: CASSQEGTRGEKLFF; CDR3nt: TGCGCCAGCAGCCAAGAGGGAACCCGAGGGGAAAAACTGTTTTTT
v_gene: TRBV7-6; abundance: .; d_gene: TRBD2; j_gene: TRBJ2-5; CDR3aa: CASSFMPSGGAQETQYF; CDR3nt: TGTGCCAGCAGCTTTATGCCTAGCGGGGGGGCACAGGAGACCCAGTACTTC
v_gene: TRBV5-1; abundance: .; d_gene: .; j_gene: TRBJ1-1; CDR3aa: CASSLRRVNTEAFF; CDR3nt: TGCGCCAGCAGCTTGAGGAGAGTGAACACTGAAGCTTTCTTT
v_gene: TRBV7-9; abundance: once; d_gene: TRBD1; j_gene: TRBJ1-3; CDR3aa: CASSLGTGTLTGNTIYF; CDR3nt: TGTGCCAGCAGCTTAGGGACAGGGACACTCACTGGAAACACCATATATTTT
v_gene: TRBV5-1; abundance: .; d_gene: .; j_gene: TRBJ1-1; CDR3aa: CASSRGNTEAFF; CDR3nt: TGCGCCAGCAGCCGGGGGAACACTGAAGCTTTCTTT
v_gene: TRBV5-1; abundance: .; d_gene: .; j_gene: TRBJ2-1; CDR3aa: CASSLAGGNAEQFF; CDR3nt: TGCGCCAGCAGCTTGGCCGGGGGTAATGCTGAGCAGTTCTTC
v_gene: TRBV13; abundance: .; d_gene: TRBD2; j_gene: TRBJ2-3; CDR3aa: CASRPGGSGRDTQYF; CDR3nt: TGTGCCAGCAGGCCCGGGGGGAGCGGGAGGGATACGCAGTATTTT
v_gene: TRBV5-6; abundance: .; d_gene: .; j_gene: TRBJ1-6; CDR3aa: CASSPTGNSPPHF; CDR3nt: TGTGCCAGCAGCCCTACGGGGAATTCACCCCCCCACTTT
v_gene: TRBV29-1; abundance: .; d_gene: .; j_gene: TRBJ2-7; CDR3aa: CSVEEGGIGSYEQYF; CDR3nt: TGCAGCGTTGAAGAAGGCGGGATTGGCTCCTACGAGCAGTACTTC
v_gene: TRBV5-1; abundance: .; d_gene: .; j_gene: TRBJ1-1; CDR3aa: CASSLDYGIEAFF; CDR3nt: TGCGCCAGCAGCTTGGATTACGGGATTGAAGCTTTCTTT
v_gene: TRBV15; abundance: once; d_gene: .; j_gene: TRBJ2-7; CDR3aa: CATSREQGRIYEQYF; CDR3nt: TGTGCCACCAGCAGAGAACAGGGACGTATCTACGAGCAGTACTTC
v_gene: TRBV19; abundance: .; d_gene: TRBD1; j_gene: TRBJ2-6; CDR3aa: CASSTATGSGANVLTF; CDR3nt: TGTGCCAGTAGTACCGCGACAGGGTCTGGGGCCAACGTCCTGACTTTC
v_gene: TRBV29-1; abundance: .; d_gene: TRBD1; j_gene: TRBJ1-1; CDR3aa: CSVEGGQGARTEAFF; CDR3nt: TGCAGCGTTGAGGGGGGACAGGGGGCCCGGACTGAAGCTTTCTTT
v_gene: TRBV9; abundance: .; d_gene: .; j_gene: TRBJ2-7; CDR3aa: CASSVDGGGGYEQYF; CDR3nt: TGTGCCAGCAGCGTAGACGGGGGAGGCGGGTACGAGCAGTACTTC
v_gene: TRBV6-4; abundance: few; d_gene: .; j_gene: TRBJ1-1; CDR3aa: CASSDRGITEAFF; CDR3nt: TGTGCCAGCAGTGACAGGGGAATTACTGAAGCTTTCTTT
v_gene: TRBV2; abundance: .; d_gene: .; j_gene: TRBJ1-1; CDR3aa: CASRQGGNRITEAFF; CDR3nt: TGTGCCAGCAGACAGGGCGGAAATAGGATCACTGAAGCTTTCTTT
v_gene: TRBV18; abundance: once; d_gene: .; j_gene: TRBJ1-3; CDR3aa: CASSADGNLFGNTIYF; CDR3nt: TGTGCCAGCTCAGCGGACGGGAACCTCTTTGGAAACACCATATATTTT
v_gene: TRBV11-2; abundance: .; d_gene: .; j_gene: TRBJ1-1; CDR3aa: CASSETGGSAEAFF; CDR3nt: TGTGCCAGCAGCGAGACGGGGGGGAGCGCTGAAGCTTTCTTT
v_gene: TRBV5-4; abundance: .; d_gene: .; j_gene: TRBJ2-7; CDR3aa: CASSLGRSQTSYEQYF; CDR3nt: TGTGCCAGCAGCTTGGGCCGGAGTCAAACCTCCTACGAGCAGTACTTC
v_gene: TRBV28; abundance: .; d_gene: .; j_gene: TRBJ1-5; CDR3aa: CASRPETGYNQPQHF; CDR3nt: TGTGCCAGCAGGCCCGAGACAGGTTACAATCAGCCCCAGCATTTT
v_gene: TRBV5-4; abundance: .; d_gene: .; j_gene: TRBJ1-5; CDR3aa: CASSAGGGNQPQHF; CDR3nt: TGTGCCAGCAGCGCCGGGGGTGGCAATCAGCCCCAGCATTTT
v_gene: TRBV7-8; abundance: .; d_gene: .; j_gene: TRBJ1-2; CDR3aa: CASSYGSSTPYTF; CDR3nt: TGTGCCAGCAGCTACGGGAGCTCCACACCTTACACCTTC
v_gene: TRBV6-5; abundance: .; d_gene: TRBD2; j_gene: TRBJ2-5; CDR3aa: CASSYGGGLYQETQYF; CDR3nt: TGTGCCAGCAGTTACGGGGGAGGGTTGTACCAAGAGACCCAGTACTTC
v_gene: TRBV5-4; abundance: once; d_gene: .; j_gene: TRBJ2-5; CDR3aa: CASSSRGKETQYF; CDR3nt: TGTGCCAGCAGCTCCCGAGGGAAAGAGACCCAGTACTTC
v_gene: TRBV27; abundance: .; d_gene: .; j_gene: TRBJ2-2; CDR3aa: CASRDDSGVYTGELFF; CDR3nt: TGTGCCAGCAGGGACGATTCAGGGGTTTACACCGGGGAGCTGTTTTTT
v_gene: TRBV7-7; abundance: .; d_gene: TRBD2; j_gene: TRBJ2-5; CDR3aa: CASSLGGGFQETQYF; CDR3nt: TGTGCCAGCAGCTTAGGGGGGGGGTTCCAAGAGACCCAGTACTTC
v_gene: TRBV19; abundance: .; d_gene: TRBD1; j_gene: TRBJ1-1; CDR3aa: CASSFAGTGKAEAFF; CDR3nt: TGTGCCAGTAGTTTCGCGGGGACAGGGAAGGCTGAAGCTTTCTTT
v_gene: TRBV10-3; abundance: .; d_gene: TRBD1; j_gene: TRBJ2-3; CDR3aa: CATRGLPGGPTDTQYF; CDR3nt: TGTGCCACACGAGGCCTTCCAGGGGGACCCACAGATACGCAGTATTTT
v_gene: TRBV6-5; abundance: .; d_gene: TRBD1; j_gene: TRBJ1-2; CDR3aa: CASSYSRRTGEGYTF; CDR3nt: TGTGCCAGCAGTTACTCGCGAAGGACAGGGGAAGGCTACACCTTC
v_gene: TRBV5-4; abundance: once; d_gene: .; j_gene: TRBJ1-1; CDR3aa: CASSSLTDHPEAFF; CDR3nt: TGTGCCAGCAGCTCCCTGACAGACCACCCTGAAGCTTTCTTT
v_gene: TRBV2; abundance: .; d_gene: TRBD2; j_gene: TRBJ2-7; CDR3aa: CASTRLAGGLGEQYF; CDR3nt: TGTGCCAGCACACGACTAGCGGGGGGGCTGGGAGAGCAGTACTTC
v_gene: TRBV5-1; abundance: once; d_gene: TRBD1; j_gene: TRBJ2-7; CDR3aa: CASSSRTGGASGATYEQYF; CDR3nt: TGCGCCAGCAGCTCTCGGACAGGGGGCGCGAGCGGGGCAACTTACGAGCAGTACTTC
v_gene: TRBV5-1; abundance: .; d_gene: .; j_gene: TRBJ1-2; CDR3aa: CASSPGWTENYGYTF; CDR3nt: TGCGCCAGCAGCCCGGGCTGGACAGAGAACTATGGCTACACCTTC
v_gene: TRBV7-2; abundance: .; d_gene: .; j_gene: TRBJ2-2; CDR3aa: CASSLTGPANTGELFF; CDR3nt: TGTGCCAGCAGCTTGACAGGCCCCGCGAACACCGGGGAGCTGTTTTTT
v_gene: TRBV18; abundance: .; d_gene: TRBD2; j_gene: TRBJ2-3; CDR3aa: CASSPRVAGSTDTQYF; CDR3nt: TGTGCCAGCTCACCACGGGTAGCGGGGAGCACAGATACGCAGTATTTT
v_gene: TRBV19; abundance: .; d_gene: TRBD1; j_gene: TRBJ2-7; CDR3aa: CASSIQDRASYEQYF; CDR3nt: TGTGCCAGTAGTATCCAGGACAGGGCGTCCTACGAGCAGTACTTC
v_gene: TRBV4-1; abundance: .; d_gene: TRBD1; j_gene: TRBJ1-1; CDR3aa: CASSQGAGGTGTEAFF; CDR3nt: TGCGCCAGCAGCCAAGGGGCAGGGGGCACGGGCACTGAAGCTTTCTTT
v_gene: TRBV6-4; abundance: .; d_gene: .; j_gene: TRBJ1-6; CDR3aa: CASSVQQGYNSPLHF; CDR3nt: TGTGCCAGCAGTGTCCAACAGGGTTATAATTCACCCCTCCACTTT
v_gene: TRBV6-1; abundance: .; d_gene: .; j_gene: TRBJ1-1; CDR3aa: CASSETAGRPYTEAFF; CDR3nt: TGTGCCAGCAGTGAAACAGCAGGTAGGCCGTACACTGAAGCTTTCTTT